A selection of T cell receptor beta chains follows, all from one sample in a study of neurological immune-mediated disorders. TCRdb reanalysed the 5' RACE reads using MiXCR and keeps one entry per CDR3 protein. The data contain about 59,000 distinct CDR3 sequences, under 30% of them singletons. The source material was PBMCs. These TCRs come from a man aged 60 to 75 with HTLV-1-associated myelopathy (HAM/TSP). The CDR3 runs from the conserved cysteine through the conserved F or W. The D gene is left open where the match is weak. Part of the rows lack a size; the others show once, few, many or a class for expanded clones.

d_gene: TRBD1
j_gene: TRBJ1-4
abundance: -
v_gene: TRBV20-1
CDR3aa: CSAYARPPGTGNEKLFF
CDR3nt: TGCAGTGCTTACGCAAGACCTCCCGGGACAGGGAATGAAAAACTGTTTTTT

d_gene: -
j_gene: TRBJ2-2
abundance: -
v_gene: TRBV2
CDR3aa: CASSTSNTGELFF
CDR3nt: -

d_gene: TRBD1
j_gene: TRBJ2-5
abundance: many
v_gene: TRBV10-3
CDR3aa: CAISAGQGMETQYF
CDR3nt: TGTGCCATCAGTGCTGGACAGGGGATGGAGACCCAGTACTTC

d_gene: TRBD2
j_gene: TRBJ2-5
abundance: many
v_gene: TRBV12-3/TRBV12-4
CDR3aa: CASSLARASGRQETQYF
CDR3nt: TGTGCCAGCAGTTTAGCCCGGGCTAGCGGACGCCAAGAGACCCAGTACTTC

d_gene: -
j_gene: TRBJ1-1
abundance: many
v_gene: TRBV20-1
CDR3aa: CSASNFGTEAFF
CDR3nt: TGCAGTGCTAGTAATTTCGGAACTGAAGCTTTCTTT

d_gene: -
j_gene: TRBJ1-1
abundance: -
v_gene: TRBV12-3/TRBV12-4
CDR3aa: CASSPGTPSSAFF
CDR3nt: TGTGCCAGCAGTCCCGGGACACCCAGCTCGGCTTTCTTT

d_gene: TRBD1
j_gene: TRBJ2-7
abundance: many
v_gene: TRBV12-3/TRBV12-4
CDR3aa: CASSTQAGGQYF
CDR3nt: TGTGCCAGCAGCACCCAGGCAGGGGGGCAGTACTTC

d_gene: -
j_gene: TRBJ1-1
abundance: many
v_gene: TRBV3-1
CDR3aa: CASSRVRGGVIF
CDR3nt: TGTGCCAGCAGCCGCGTGCGGGGAGGGGTTATCTTT

d_gene: -
j_gene: TRBJ2-7
abundance: many
v_gene: TRBV7-9
CDR3aa: CASSFSSRPSYEQYF
CDR3nt: TGTGCCAGCAGCTTCTCGTCAAGACCATCCTACGAGCAGTACTTC

d_gene: -
j_gene: TRBJ1-1
abundance: many
v_gene: TRBV11-3
CDR3aa: CASSLGLLNTEAFF
CDR3nt: TGTGCCAGCAGCTTGGGACTTTTGAACACTGAAGCTTTCTTT

d_gene: TRBD2
j_gene: TRBJ2-1
abundance: -
v_gene: TRBV5-1
CDR3aa: CASSSLAGDNEQFF
CDR3nt: TGCGCCAGCAGCTCCCTAGCGGGGGACAATGAGCAGTTCTTC

d_gene: TRBD2
j_gene: TRBJ2-5
abundance: -
v_gene: TRBV12-3/TRBV12-4
CDR3aa: CASSSGLLKVTQYF
CDR3nt: TGTGCCAGCAGTTCGGGACTACTAAAGGTGACCCAGTACTTC

d_gene: -
j_gene: TRBJ2-7
abundance: many
v_gene: TRBV20-1
CDR3aa: CSAIDLPYEQYF
CDR3nt: TGCAGTGCTATTGACTTGCCCTACGAGCAGTACTTC

d_gene: TRBD2
j_gene: TRBJ2-3
abundance: many
v_gene: TRBV6-6
CDR3aa: CASSYGTSGTTGDTQYF
CDR3nt: TGTGCCAGCAGTTACGGGACTAGCGGGACGACGGGAGATACGCAGTATTTT

d_gene: -
j_gene: TRBJ1-2
abundance: many
v_gene: TRBV27
CDR3aa: CASSLSGETNYGYTF
CDR3nt: TGTGCCAGCAGTTTATCGGGGGAGACTAACTATGGCTACACCTTC

d_gene: TRBD1
j_gene: TRBJ2-4
abundance: many
v_gene: TRBV5-6
CDR3aa: CASSTVQGAKNIQYF
CDR3nt: TGTGCCAGCAGCACGGTACAGGGGGCCAAAAACATTCAGTACTTC

d_gene: TRBD2
j_gene: TRBJ2-1
abundance: few
v_gene: TRBV27
CDR3aa: CASSYDSGRAGNEQFF
CDR3nt: TGTGCCAGCAGCTACGATAGCGGGAGGGCCGGGAATGAGCAGTTCTTC

d_gene: -
j_gene: TRBJ2-5
abundance: many
v_gene: TRBV6-1
CDR3aa: CASSDRELGETQYF
CDR3nt: TGTGCCAGCAGTGACAGGGAGTTGGGGGAGACCCAGTACTTC